One T cell receptor (beta chain) is described in this entry. Vbeta (60) and Jbeta (13) primers were used in the PCR. Profiling relied on immunoSEQ multiplex PCR, and the TCRdb table lists in-frame clones only, not all of them. The table lists roughly 86,000 clones, roughly 85% of them singletons. This record belongs to a study of cytomegalovirus exposure and HLA in healthy donors. This CDR3 is 16 amino acids long. Germline CDR1 is MNHNY and CDR2 is SVGAGI (reference sequence). Trimming removed 6 bases at V and 1 base at J, with 15 bases between. The sequence was obtained from a female donor in good health and CMV-seronegative. The rearrangement uses TRBV6-6 and TRBJ2-2; tentatively, D is TRBD2 (7 bases). Sequencing input: PBMCs. The CDR3 reads CASSGGLDLNTGELFF. The CDR3 DNA reads TGTGCCAGCAGCGGGGGGCTGGATTTGAACACCGGGGAGCTGTTTTTT.